This TCR beta chain originates from a study of T cell responses to AZD1222 COVID-19 vaccine. In the study overall: Timing groups of about 4 and about 12 weeks for second doses were pooled. Regarding the study as a whole: Baseline seropositivity occurred in only 5 or 6 AZD1222 recipients. White British ancestry dominated among donors, who included more females, and clonal diversity was possibly underestimated. The study found Spike-specific TCR breadth and depth rose after two AZD1222 doses.

Repertoires were generated with immunoSEQ multiplex PCR, while TCRdb's copy carries only in-frame clones and drops some. The sample records approximately 120,000 clones, 80% to 90% being singletons. About this clone: What it binds is unknown.

Trimming took 2 bases from V and 3 from J, leaving 5 bases between them. Germline-derived CDR1 and CDR2 are SGHVS and FQNEAQ. The CDR3 sequence is 12 residues long. V and J are TRBV7-8 and TRBJ2-7; D gene uncertain. The sequencing here drew on peripheral blood, taken on day 0 of AZD1222 vaccination. The source of this sequence is an adult in good health. CDR3 coding DNA: TGTGCCAGCAGCTTATCCAACTACGAGCAGTACTTC. The encoded protein is CASSLSNYEQYF.